The present TCR beta chain was sequenced within a study of blood T cell repertoires in COVID-19. CDR1 and CDR2 (germline): SGHRS, YFSETQ. This CDR3 is built from 14 residues. Assay: immunoSEQ multiplex PCR; the TCRdb copy retains only in-frame clones and omits some. The sample gives about 190,000 clones, under 90% of which show up once; about 10% is in the top ten. With respect to this clone: The junction and the germline gene differ at one end; a read error may be behind it.

The sequenced material came from peripheral blood. The receptor was isolated from a woman at least 80 years old with active or convalescent COVID-19. V and J are TRBV5-1 and TRBJ2-1, with 12 nucleotides matching TRBD2. CDR3: CASSLEASGRAPVF. The CDR3 region has the DNA TGCGCCAGCAGCCTGGAGGCTAGCGGGAGGGCCCCGGTCTTC.